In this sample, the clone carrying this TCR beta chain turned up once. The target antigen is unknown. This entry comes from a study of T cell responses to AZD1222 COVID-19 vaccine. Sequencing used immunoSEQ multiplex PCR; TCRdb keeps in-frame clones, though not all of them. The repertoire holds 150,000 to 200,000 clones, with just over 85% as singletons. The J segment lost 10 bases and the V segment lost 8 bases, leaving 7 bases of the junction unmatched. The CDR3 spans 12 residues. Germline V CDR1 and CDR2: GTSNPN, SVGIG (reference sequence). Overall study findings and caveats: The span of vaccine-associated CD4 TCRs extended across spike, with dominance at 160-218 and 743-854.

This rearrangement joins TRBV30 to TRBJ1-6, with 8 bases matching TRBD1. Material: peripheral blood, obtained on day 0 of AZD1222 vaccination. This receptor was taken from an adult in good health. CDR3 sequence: CAGWTGKSPLHF. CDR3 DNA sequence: TGTGCCGGGTGGACAGGGAAATCACCCCTCCACTTT.